This T cell receptor (beta chain) was sequenced for a study of T cell repertoires in aging, cancer and after chemotherapy. Study information: Patients with glioblastoma brain tumors were sampled before and after temozolomide-based therapy. The whole study produced a dataset of roughly 8.6 million TCR reads.

TRB rearrangements spanning V, D and J were amplified using mixed TRB-A/B primers. TCRdb used MiXCR to reprocess the multiplex PCR reads, holding one entry per CDR3 protein. The sample shows some 3,500 distinct CDR3 sequences, approximately 30% of them seen only once. Broader study findings: Age-matched healthy donors had significantly more diverse, less clonal blood TCR repertoires than untreated cancer patients. Healthy donors lost TCR diversity with age mainly through richness, cancer patients through richness and evenness.

CDR1 and CDR2 from the germline V gene are SGHRS and YFSETQ. The CDR3 spans 15 residues. V dropped 2 bases and J dropped 2 bases, with 12 bases sitting between them. Peripheral blood genomic DNA, not sorted cells or RNA, was the template. This clonotype has just a few counts. Antigen unknown. V usage is TRBV5-1 and J usage is TRBJ2-3, with D perhaps TRBD1 (6 bases). Sequencing was done on a sample of blood. This receptor was obtained from a human donor with a solid tumor. CDR3 in DNA: TGCGCCAGCAGCTTCAGGACAGTTAACACAGATACGCAGTATTTT. Amino acid sequence: CASSFRTVNTDTQYF.